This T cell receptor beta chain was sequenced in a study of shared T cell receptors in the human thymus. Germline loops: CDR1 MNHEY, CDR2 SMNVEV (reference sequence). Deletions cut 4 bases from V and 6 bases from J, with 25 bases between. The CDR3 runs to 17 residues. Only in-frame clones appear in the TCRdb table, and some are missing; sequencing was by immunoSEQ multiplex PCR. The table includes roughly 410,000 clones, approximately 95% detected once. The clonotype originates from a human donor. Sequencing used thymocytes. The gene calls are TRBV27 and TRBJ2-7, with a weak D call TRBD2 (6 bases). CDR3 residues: CASSSPPNSGDKAEQYF. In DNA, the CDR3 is TGTGCCAGCAGTTCCCCGCCGAATAGCGGAGACAAGGCCGAGCAGTACTTC.